Shown below are 27 T cell receptor beta chains from a single sample sequenced in a study of technical replicates of blood from several donors. Sequenced by immunoSEQ multiplex PCR; TCRdb stores in-frame clones only, minus some. Among 10,000 to 15,000 clones listed, 95% were seen once. Material: PBMCs. These receptors were obtained from a human donor in good health.

The rearrangement joins TRBV28 to TRBJ2-7, with unresolved D. In germline, CDR1 is MDHEN, CDR2 SYDVKM. This CDR3 comprises 14 residues. V lost 2 bases to trimming and J lost 2 bases, with 10 bases between them. As DNA, the CDR3 is TGTGCCAGCAGTTTACCGCCGAGCACCTACGAGCAGTACTTC. Residues: CASSLPPSTYEQYF.

The chain employs TRBV27 and TRBJ1-2; D is perhaps TRBD1 (6 bases). Trimming cost V 2 bases and J 5 bases, with 18 bases left between them. The CDR3 consists of 16 residues. Germline V gene lookup returns CDR1 MNHEY and CDR2 SMNVEV (reference sequence). This chain's CDR3 is CASSLRGRQASYGYTF. The CDR3 DNA reads as TGTGCCAGCAGTTTAAGAGGGAGACAGGCGTCGTATGGCTACACCTTC.

The chain links TRBV2 to TRBJ2-2, with 7 bases aligning to TRBD1. CDR1 is SNHLY, CDR2 FYNNEI, per germline. With 4 bases clipped from V and 0 bases from J, the junction kept 2 bases outside the gene matches. The CDR3 spans 15 residues. DNA for the CDR3: TGTGCCAGCAGTGGACAGGGCGCGAACACCGGGGAGCTGTTTTTT. It is translated as CASSGQGANTGELFF.

V gene TRBV15 combines with J gene TRBJ1-5; D call uncertain. V lost 3 bases and J 4 bases, leaving 7 bases between the germline ends. Per the germline V gene, CDR1 is LNHNV and CDR2 is YYDKDF (reference sequence). This CDR3 spans 13 amino acids. The CDR3 loop reads CATSRVRNQPQHF. CDR3 bases: TGTGCCACCAGCAGGGTGAGAAATCAGCCCCAGCATTTT.

The CDR3 DNA reads TGTGCCAGTAGTCCAATTAGAGCGGGAGGAAGGCAAGAGACCCAGTACTTC. It is translated as CASSPIRAGGRQETQYF. The chain joins TRBV19 to TRBJ2-5, with 9 bases aligning to TRBD2. The V gene end was trimmed by 5 bases and the J gene end by 2 bases; junction bases not matched to a gene: 12. Germline assignment: CDR1 LNHDA and CDR2 SQIVND (reference sequence). This CDR3 contains 17 residues.

The V call is TRBV6-5, the J call TRBJ1-1; D is unresolved. The CDR3 is made up of 13 amino acids. Trimming left V 6 bases short and J 5 bases short, with 13 bases between. From germline, CDR1 is MNHEY and CDR2 SVGAGI. CDR3 residues: CASSGGKSTEAFF. In DNA, the CDR3 is TGTGCCAGCAGCGGCGGGAAAAGTACTGAAGCTTTCTTT.

V and J are TRBV5-1 and TRBJ2-7; 9 nucleotides line up with TRBD1. CDR3 size: 15 residues. Germline CDR1 reads SGHRS; CDR2 reads YFSETQ. Unmatched junction bases numbered 6, after V lost 0 bases and J lost 5 bases. CDR3 DNA sequence: TGCGCCAGCAGCTTGGTACGGACAGGGGAGGACGAGCAGTACTTC. This codes for CASSLVRTGEDEQYF.

The chain uses TRBV7-2 and TRBJ2-7, with 7 positions matching TRBD1. V lost 0 bases to trimming and J lost 2 bases; unmatched junction nucleotides: 4. The germline CDR1 and CDR2 sequences are SGHTA and FQGNSA. This CDR3 has 15 residues. The chain's CDR3 is CASSLAQGLTYEQYF. The CDR3, as DNA: TGTGCCAGCAGCTTAGCACAGGGGTTAACCTACGAGCAGTACTTC.

This rearrangement joins TRBV9 to TRBJ1-1; D is perhaps TRBD1 (6 bases). Germline assignment: CDR1 SGDLS and CDR2 YYNGEE. This CDR3 has 15 residues. V lost 2 bases and J 1 base, leaving 12 bases between the germline ends. As DNA, the CDR3 is TGTGCCAGCAGCGTCCAAGACAGGCCGAACACTGAAGCTTTCTTT. This codes for CASSVQDRPNTEAFF. The full variable domain, with the rest looked up from reference TRBV9 and TRBJ1-1, is DSGVTQTPKHLITATGQRVTLRCSPRSGDLSVYWYQQSLDQGLQFLIQYYNGEERAKGNILERFSAQQFPDLHSELNLSSLELGDSALYFCASSVQDRPNTEAFFGQGTRLTVV.

The chain recombines TRBV7-9 with TRBJ2-5, with D possibly being TRBD1 (6 bases). Germline CDR1 reads SEHNR; CDR2 reads FQNEAQ (reference sequence). Deletions cut 3 bases from V and 5 bases from J, with 13 bases between. The CDR3 spans 14 residues. The CDR3 nucleotides are TGTGCCAGCAGCTTTCAGGGGTCCGGGGAGACCCAGTACTTC. This encodes CASSFQGSGETQYF.

The rearrangement links TRBV9 to TRBJ2-7; 12 bases match TRBD2. The junction had 11 bases not matched to a gene; V was cut back by 4 bases and J by 0 bases. The CDR3 runs to 18 residues. CDR1 is SGDLS, CDR2 YYNGEE, per germline. In nucleotides, the CDR3 is TGTGCCAGCAGCCCGGGGACTAGCGGGTCCCCCCACTCCTACGAGCAGTACTTC. Residues: CASSPGTSGSPHSYEQYF. Combining the CDR3 with reference TRBV9 and TRBJ2-7 gives the whole variable domain DSGVTQTPKHLITATGQRVTLRCSPRSGDLSVYWYQQSLDQGLQFLIQYYNGEERAKGNILERFSAQQFPDLHSELNLSSLELGDSALYFCASSPGTSGSPHSYEQYFGPGTRLTVT.

This clone has just one count. The V gene is TRBV30, the J gene TRBJ2-7; a weak D match, TRBD2 (6 bases). Germline V lookup: CDR1 GTSNPN, CDR2 SVGIG (reference sequence). V lost 0 bases and J lost 6, with 12 bases in between. CDR3 length: 13 residues. The CDR3 DNA reads TGTGCCTGGAGTGTTCTACTAGCTTCCGAGCAGTACTTC. This sequence encodes CAWSVLLASEQYF.

This sequence joins TRBV5-1 and TRBJ1-1; the D gene is possibly TRBD1 (6 bases). Germline-derived CDR1 and CDR2 are SGHRS and YFSETQ. V was clipped by 6 bases and J by 6 bases, with 12 bases between them. The CDR3 contains 12 residues. CDR3 DNA: TGCGCCAGCACCGGGGGGGGCGCTGAAGCTTTCTTT. Translated: CASTGGGAEAFF. Full variable domain (missing parts from reference TRBV5-1 and TRBJ1-1): KAGVTQTPRYLIKTRGQQVTLSCSPISGHRSVSWYQQTPGQGLQFLFEYFSETQRNKGNFPGRFSGRQFSNSRSEMNVSTLELGDSALYLCASTGGGAEAFFGQGTRLTVV.

This chain uses TRBV29-1 with TRBJ2-5; TRBD1 agrees at 8 bases. Germline-derived CDR1 and CDR2 are SQVTM and ANQGSEA. The CDR3 covers 12 residues. Trimming took 6 bases from V and 5 from J; bases not matched to a gene: 5. The DNA for the CDR3 is TGCAGCGTCGAGGGACAGGTGGAGACCCAGTACTTC. Amino acid sequence: CSVEGQVETQYF.

The V gene is TRBV5-1, the J gene TRBJ2-2; 8 bases line up with TRBD1. V gave up 5 bases and J gave up 6 bases; unmatched junction bases: 6. CDR1 is SGHRS and CDR2 is YFSETQ in the germline V gene. There are 14 residues in the CDR3. CDR3 DNA: TGCGCCAGCAGACCCGGGACAGGCGCCGGGGAGCTGTTTTTT. Amino acid sequence: CASRPGTGAGELFF.

The chain links TRBV4-2 to TRBJ2-7, with TRBD2 matching 7 bases. Germline V gene data show CDR1 as LGHNA and CDR2 as YNFKEQ. This CDR3 has 15 amino acids. V lost 4 bases, J lost 3 bases, and 9 bases stayed unmatched. Here the CDR3 DNA reads TGTGCCAGCAGCCTTCAGCGGGAAAAAAACTACGAGCAGTACTTC. The encoded protein is CASSLQREKNYEQYF.

The table lists this clone with a count of one. V usage is TRBV5-6 and J usage is TRBJ1-1; D might be TRBD1 (5 bases). The CDR3 contains 13 residues. The V end lost 1 base, the J end lost 6 bases, and 10 bases lay between the germline ends. The V gene's germline CDR1 is SGHDT and CDR2 YYEEEE. The DNA of the CDR3 is TGTGCCAGCAGCTTGAGGGGTGGCGCTGAAGCTTTCTTT. As protein: CASSLRGGAEAFF.

This chain joins TRBV28 and TRBJ2-1, with a tentative D call TRBD2 (5 bases). The V end was cut by 5 bases, the J end by 7 bases, with 21 bases between. The CDR3 totals 16 residues. CDR1 is MDHEN, CDR2 SYDVKM, per germline. The CDR3 reads CASSPPGAGRMNEQFF. DNA for the CDR3: TGTGCCAGCAGTCCACCCGGTGCGGGCCGGATGAATGAGCAGTTCTTC.

The V and J genes are TRBV2 and TRBJ1-3, with a possible D match to TRBD1 (5 bases). The germline CDR1 and CDR2 sequences are SNHLY and FYNNEI. The germline V and J ends were trimmed by 3 bases and 0 bases, with 18 bases remaining between them. The CDR3 loop spans 18 amino acids. The CDR3 loop reads CASSDGVAGIYSGNTIYF. The DNA of the CDR3 is TGTGCCAGCAGTGACGGAGTTGCAGGGATTTACTCTGGAAACACCATATATTTT.

This clone appeared a single time. This rearrangement joins TRBV6-5 to TRBJ2-7, with 8 bases identical to TRBD1. Germline V gene lookup returns CDR1 MNHEY and CDR2 SVGAGI. The CDR3 length is 13 residues. V was pared by 7 bases and J by 3 bases, with 5 bases of the junction left unmatched. The CDR3 reads CASNGQGLYEQYF. Here the CDR3 DNA reads TGTGCCAGCAACGGACAGGGTCTCTACGAGCAGTACTTC.

The chain joins TRBV10-1 to TRBJ2-3; D perhaps matches TRBD1 (6 bases). The CDR3 loop spans 13 amino acids. The germline gives CDR1 WNHNN, CDR2 SYGVQD (reference sequence). Trimming pared 10 bases from V and 6 bases from J, leaving 17 bases between. CDR3 region: CAIQGLGLDTQYF. CDR3 DNA sequence: TGCGCCATACAGGGATTAGGTTTGGATACGCAGTATTTT.

The gene calls are TRBV19 and TRBJ2-7; D is perhaps TRBD1 (6 bases). In germline, CDR1 is LNHDA, CDR2 SQIVND (reference sequence). This CDR3 has 13 residues. V lost 5 bases, J lost 1 base, and 9 bases lay in between. In DNA form, the CDR3 reads TGTGCCAGTAGTGCAGGGGTTTCCTACGAGCAGTACTTC. Translated, it gives CASSAGVSYEQYF.

The CDR3 DNA is TGTGCCGTAAATAGCCCCAGGGAGCTGTTTTTT. Encoded protein: CAVNSPRELFF. The V gene is TRBV30, the J gene TRBJ2-2; D is unresolved. Looked up from germline, CDR1 is GTSNPN and CDR2 is SVGIG (reference sequence). The CDR3 extends over 11 amino acids. V gave up 8 bases and J gave up 9 bases, with 13 bases separating them.

This clone was seen only once. V is TRBV12-5 and J is TRBJ1-2; TRBD1 is a possible D gene (5 bases). In germline, CDR1 is LGHNT, CDR2 FRNRAP. The ends were cut back, 4 bases at V and 8 bases at J, with 17 bases in the middle. This CDR3 spans 14 amino acids. CDR3 in DNA: TGTGCTAGTGGTTCGCCGCGGGGCCCCTACGGCTACACCTTC. This codes for CASGSPRGPYGYTF.

V and J are TRBV7-9 and TRBJ2-7, with a possible D match to TRBD2 (5 bases). V lost 2 bases and J lost 0, with 8 bases in between. Germline lookup yields CDR1 SEHNR and CDR2 FQNEAQ (reference sequence). The CDR3 is made up of 14 amino acids. The CDR3 sequence: CASSLREVSYEQYF. CDR3 DNA: TGTGCCAGCAGCTTACGGGAAGTCTCCTACGAGCAGTACTTC.

This rearrangement joins TRBV10-1 to TRBJ1-1; D not certain. The CDR3 totals 15 residues. The V end was cut by 5 bases, the J end by 2 bases, with 15 bases between. Germline V lookup: CDR1 WNHNN, CDR2 SYGVQD (reference sequence). The CDR3 bases are TGCGCCAGCAGTCCCGACACAAGTTATAACACTGAAGCTTTCTTT. It yields the protein CASSPDTSYNTEAFF.

The rearrangement uses TRBV4-2 and TRBJ2-7, with a weak D call TRBD1 (6 bases). The CDR3 contains 16 residues. V lost 0 bases and J 2 bases, leaving 14 bases between the germline ends. CDR1 is LGHNA and CDR2 is YNFKEQ in the germline V gene. As DNA, the CDR3 is TGTGCCAGCAGCCAAGATCCTCAGGGGTACCCCTACGAGCAGTACTTC. The encoded protein is CASSQDPQGYPYEQYF.